Listed below are T cell receptor beta chains from one sample, sequenced in a study of blood T cell repertoires in COVID-19. Here immunoSEQ multiplex PCR was the method, and the copy in TCRdb shows in-frame clones only, minus some. The sample lists fewer than 15,000 clones, 84% seen once, with roughly 32% in the top ten. The source material was peripheral blood. The receptor source for this set is a man aged 50-60 years with active COVID-19. CDR3s leave out the opening cysteine and the closing phenylalanine or tryptophan. Each record gives: V gene, CDR3 protein.

V: TRBV19
CDR3: ASSAGGSYEQY

V: TRBV5-4
CDR3: ASSGGTGSPNEKLF

V: TRBV27
CDR3: ASSIQLAESTDTQY

V: TRBV27
CDR3: ASSSTGLSSYNSPLH

V: TRBV6-5
CDR3: ATCSPLAGGEQY

V: TRBV9
CDR3: ASSGTGGNNEQF

V: TRBV30
CDR3: AWSLRTGGHYGYT

V: TRBV10-2
CDR3: ASSVKAGSHYGYT

V: TRBV2
CDR3: ASSSGLASDTGELF

V: TRBV19
CDR3: ASSSDPGHLTYEQY

V: TRBV28
CDR3: ASSTRDGTSGSGSYEQY

V: TRBV30
CDR3: AWSEGSEQF

V: TRBV7-8
CDR3: ASSPVLWDRSNYGYT

V: TRBV27
CDR3: ASSTLAVNTGELF

V: TRBV7-8
CDR3: ASSWQGGPGYEQY

V: TRBV11-2
CDR3: ASSPRKRDNEQY

V: TRBV5-6
CDR3: ASSRTGYTEAF

V: TRBV4-1
CDR3: ASSQAQGDTDTQY

V: TRBV2
CDR3: ASAVGTGAYEQY

V: TRBV7-6
CDR3: ASSPRPIDSGTGELF

V: TRBV6-5
CDR3: ASSYTTTDEQF

V: TRBV13
CDR3: ASSPGHSYNEQF

V: TRBV13
CDR3: ASSSPGSSGKIGNQPQH

V: TRBV3-1/TRBV3-2
CDR3: ASSLSTSSRQY

V: TRBV29-1
CDR3: SAEELAGVSYNEQF

V: TRBV21-1
CDR3: ASSTYRASYNEQF

V: TRBV9
CDR3: ASSGRDNTGELF

V: TRBV7-9
CDR3: ASSWTSGRAQETQY

V: TRBV7-2
CDR3: ASTLEPTGNEQY

V: TRBV5-6
CDR3: ASSLEGADQPQH

V: TRBV9
CDR3: ASSGGASGNTIY

V: TRBV2
CDR3: ASSEVQGSPEAF

V: TRBV11-3
CDR3: ASSYPPRDRGRDTQY

V: TRBV6-5
CDR3: ATEGVGAYEQY

V: TRBV7-8
CDR3: ASSPDRGPYNEQF

V: TRBV28
CDR3: ASSLSVGATNEKLF

V: TRBV21-1
CDR3: ASSNLIAGGFYNEQF

V: TRBV4-1
CDR3: ASSQVGQTPGYT

V: TRBV7-9
CDR3: ASSQLQGMNTEAF

V: TRBV7-9
CDR3: ASSFPTSGGTDTQY

V: TRBV29-1
CDR3: SVGTGVGSYGYT

V: TRBV7-9
CDR3: ASSLGQGAKNIQY

V: TRBV29-1
CDR3: SVEGTGRAVQETQY

V: TRBV2
CDR3: ASREIGTSYNSPLH

V: TRBV28
CDR3: ASSSLWTAYEQY

V: TRBV3-1/TRBV3-2
CDR3: ASSPEGGGTFEQY

V: TRBV19
CDR3: ASSNGQGSYEQY

V: TRBV25-1
CDR3: ASSGVAGGPGEQF

V: TRBV23-1
CDR3: ASSQSPRGGTGAPNTGELF

V: TRBV27
CDR3: ASSFQGTVSNQPQH

V: TRBV19
CDR3: ASSIGRSELDEQY

V: TRBV24-1
CDR3: ATSDLDFNEQF

V: TRBV7-9
CDR3: ASSPPFGQVENTEAF

V: TRBV11-2
CDR3: ASSSFPGQTSSSYEQY

V: TRBV6-2/TRBV6-3
CDR3: ASSYSTTGVFLADSYEQY

V: TRBV29-1
CDR3: SVGGGTSGTYEQY